The rows below give T cell receptor beta chains drawn from one sample of a study of kidney transplant recipient with SARS-CoV-2 infection. TCRdb independently ran MiXCR on the reads; one entry per CDR3 protein. The sample contains 200,000 to 300,000 distinct CDR3 sequences, around 30% of which appear only once. Sequenced material: a blood sample, taken at baseline and around day 110 from a kidney transplant recipient. The receptor source for this set is a male patient in his thirties who had COVID-19 and was a kidney transplant recipient. Some of the T cells might come from the graft donor. Both conserved end residues are part of each CDR3. The D gene is left open where the match is weak. Not every row has a clone size; where given, it reads once, few, many or a size class.

CDR3aa: CASSSRQGETQYF; CDR3nt: TGTGCCAGCAGCTCGAGACAGGGCGAGACCCAGTACTTC; j_gene: TRBJ2-5; abundance: -; v_gene: TRBV7-9; d_gene: TRBD1
CDR3aa: CASSYSGQAKNIQYF; CDR3nt: TGTGCCAGCAGTTACAGCGGCCAGGCCAAAAACATTCAGTACTTC; j_gene: TRBJ2-4; abundance: -; v_gene: TRBV6-2/TRBV6-3; d_gene: -
CDR3aa: CASSPNPKCRKTYGYTF; CDR3nt: TGTGCCAGCAGCCCGAACCCTAAGTGCCGAAAGACCTATGGCTACACCTTC; j_gene: TRBJ1-2; abundance: many; v_gene: TRBV7-7; d_gene: -
CDR3aa: CASFKTSVRKTYGYTF; CDR3nt: TGCGCCAGCTTCAAGACATCGGTTCGAAAGACCTATGGCTACACCTTC; j_gene: TRBJ1-2; abundance: many; v_gene: TRBV5-1; d_gene: -
CDR3aa: CASSRTEENQPQHF; CDR3nt: TGCGCCAGCAGCCGGACAGAGGAGAATCAGCCCCAGCATTTT; j_gene: TRBJ1-5; abundance: -; v_gene: TRBV5-1; d_gene: -
CDR3aa: CTSSFFKLRRKAYGYTF; CDR3nt: TGCACCAGCAGTTTCTTCAAGCTACGCAGGAAGGCCTATGGCTACACCTTC; j_gene: TRBJ1-2; abundance: once; v_gene: TRBV23-1; d_gene: -
CDR3aa: CASKWRREYTKSGQRPDF; CDR3nt: TGTGCCAGCAAGTGGAGGAGAGAGTACACAAAGTCGGGCCAACGTCCTGACTTC; j_gene: TRBJ2-6; abundance: many; v_gene: TRBV5-2; d_gene: -
CDR3aa: CASSQGAGRYYGYTF; CDR3nt: TGTGCCAGCAGCCAGGGGGCCGGAAGATACTATGGCTACACCTTC; j_gene: TRBJ1-2; abundance: many; v_gene: TRBV7-9; d_gene: TRBD1
CDR3aa: CAASDGLGTEAFF; CDR3nt: TGTGCCGCCAGTGACGGGCTTGGCACTGAAGCTTTCTTT; j_gene: TRBJ1-1; abundance: -; v_gene: TRBV24-1; d_gene: -
CDR3aa: CASSLTPQDTQYF; CDR3nt: TGTGCCAGCAGCCTGACACCTCAAGATACGCAGTATTTT; j_gene: TRBJ2-3; abundance: -; v_gene: TRBV28; d_gene: -
CDR3aa: CASSLTPRRELFF; CDR3nt: TGTGCCAGCAGCTTAACGCCCCGCAGGGAGCTGTTTTTT; j_gene: TRBJ2-2; abundance: many; v_gene: TRBV7-3; d_gene: -
CDR3aa: CASGSVNSRKTYGYTF; CDR3nt: TGTGCCAGCGGGTCGGTCAATAGTCGAAAGACCTATGGCTACACCTTC; j_gene: TRBJ1-2; abundance: many; v_gene: TRBV5-6; d_gene: -
CDR3aa: CASSGQTGSNYGYTF; CDR3nt: TGTGCCAGCAGCGGACAGACAGGGTCCAACTATGGCTACACCTTC; j_gene: TRBJ1-2; abundance: many; v_gene: TRBV9; d_gene: TRBD1
CDR3aa: CGSRVSDSRKTYGYTF; CDR3nt: TGTGGCAGTAGGGTTAGTGATAGCCGAAAGACCTATGGCTACACCTTC; j_gene: TRBJ1-2; abundance: many; v_gene: TRBV8-2; d_gene: -
CDR3aa: CASSTKHPISFSETQYF; CDR3nt: TGTGCCAGCAGCACAAAGCATCCCATTTCTTTCTCTGAGACCCAGTACTTC; j_gene: TRBJ2-5; abundance: many; v_gene: TRBV3-1; d_gene: -
CDR3aa: CASSSYPSARKTYGYTF; CDR3nt: TGTGCCAGCAGCTCGTACCCTTCAGCTCGAAAGACCTATGGCTACACCTTC; j_gene: TRBJ1-2; abundance: many; v_gene: TRBV7-4; d_gene: -